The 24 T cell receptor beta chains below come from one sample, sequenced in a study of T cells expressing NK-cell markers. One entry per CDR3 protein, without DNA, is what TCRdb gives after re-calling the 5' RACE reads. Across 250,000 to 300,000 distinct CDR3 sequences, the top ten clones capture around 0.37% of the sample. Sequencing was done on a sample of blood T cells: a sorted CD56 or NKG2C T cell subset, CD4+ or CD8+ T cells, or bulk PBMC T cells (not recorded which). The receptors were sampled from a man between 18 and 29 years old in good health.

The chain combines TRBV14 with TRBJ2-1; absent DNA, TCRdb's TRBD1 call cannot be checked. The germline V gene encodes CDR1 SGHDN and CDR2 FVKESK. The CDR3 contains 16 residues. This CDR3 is CASSQLRGQGYNEQFF.

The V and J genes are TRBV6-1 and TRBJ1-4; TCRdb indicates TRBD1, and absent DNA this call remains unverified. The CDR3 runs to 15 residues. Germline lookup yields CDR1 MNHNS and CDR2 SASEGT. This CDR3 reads CASTQGQGPGEKLFF.

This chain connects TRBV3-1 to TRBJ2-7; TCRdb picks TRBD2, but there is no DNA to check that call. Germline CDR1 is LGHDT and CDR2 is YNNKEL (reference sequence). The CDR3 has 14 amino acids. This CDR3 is CASSLGGSSVEQYF.

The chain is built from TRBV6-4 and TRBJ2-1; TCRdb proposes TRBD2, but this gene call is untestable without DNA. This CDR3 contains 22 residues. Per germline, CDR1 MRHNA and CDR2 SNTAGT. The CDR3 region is CASSPRSLAGGLIGLAYNEQFF.

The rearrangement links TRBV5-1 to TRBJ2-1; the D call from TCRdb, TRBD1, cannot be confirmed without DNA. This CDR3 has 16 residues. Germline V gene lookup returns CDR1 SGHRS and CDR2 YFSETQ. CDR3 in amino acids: CASSLGGTGSFNEQFF.

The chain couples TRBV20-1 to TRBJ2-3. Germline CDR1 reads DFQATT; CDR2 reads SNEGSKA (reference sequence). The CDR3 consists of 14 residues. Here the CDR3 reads CSARDLGISDTQYF.

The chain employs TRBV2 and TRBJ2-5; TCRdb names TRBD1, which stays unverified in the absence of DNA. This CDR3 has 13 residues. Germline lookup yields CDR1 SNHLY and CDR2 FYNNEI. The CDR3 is CASWGALEETQYF.

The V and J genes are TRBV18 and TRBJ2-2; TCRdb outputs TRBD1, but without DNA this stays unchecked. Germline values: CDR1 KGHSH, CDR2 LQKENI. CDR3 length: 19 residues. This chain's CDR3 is CASSPPIPGQRAGLGELFF.

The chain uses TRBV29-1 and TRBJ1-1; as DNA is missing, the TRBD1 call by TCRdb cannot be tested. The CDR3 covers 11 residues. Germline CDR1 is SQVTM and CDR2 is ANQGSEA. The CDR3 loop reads CSASLRGLAFF.

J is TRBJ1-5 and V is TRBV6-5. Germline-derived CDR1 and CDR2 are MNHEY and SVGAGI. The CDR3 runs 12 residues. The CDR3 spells CASSQRNQPQHF.

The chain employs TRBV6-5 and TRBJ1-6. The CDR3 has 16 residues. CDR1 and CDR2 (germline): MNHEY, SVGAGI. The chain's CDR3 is CASRGSVDAYNSPLHF.

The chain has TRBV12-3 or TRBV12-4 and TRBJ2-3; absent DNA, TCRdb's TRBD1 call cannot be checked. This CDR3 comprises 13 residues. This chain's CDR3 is CASSPGSPDTQYF.

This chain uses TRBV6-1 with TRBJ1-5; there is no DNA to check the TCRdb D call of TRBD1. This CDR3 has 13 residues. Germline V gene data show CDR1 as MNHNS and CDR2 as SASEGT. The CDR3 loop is CASSQGRGQPQHF.

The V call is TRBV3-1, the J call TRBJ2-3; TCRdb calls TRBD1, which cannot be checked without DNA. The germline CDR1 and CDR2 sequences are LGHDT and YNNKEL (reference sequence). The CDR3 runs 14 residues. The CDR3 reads CASSHRGRMDTQYF.

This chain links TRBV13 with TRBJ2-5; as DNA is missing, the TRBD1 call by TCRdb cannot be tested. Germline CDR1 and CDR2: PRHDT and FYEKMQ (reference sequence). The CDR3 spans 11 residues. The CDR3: CASTEGETQYF.

The CDR3 loop reads CASSSAHEQFF. The chain combines TRBV5-6 with TRBJ2-1. The CDR3 sequence is 11 residues long. Germline V gene data show CDR1 as SGHDT and CDR2 as YYEEEE.

The chain's CDR3 is CSVSGGQRSYNSPLHF. The chain combines TRBV20-1 with TRBJ1-6; TCRdb proposes TRBD1, but this gene call is untestable without DNA. CDR1 is DFQATT and CDR2 is SNEGSKA in the germline V gene (reference sequence). This CDR3 contains 16 residues.

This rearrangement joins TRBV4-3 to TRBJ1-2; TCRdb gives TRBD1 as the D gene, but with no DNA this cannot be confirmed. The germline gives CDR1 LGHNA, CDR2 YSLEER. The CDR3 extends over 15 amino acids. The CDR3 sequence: CASSPGAGQNYGYTF.

The CDR3 loop reads CASSLVPDGNSPLHF. J is TRBJ1-6 and V is TRBV7-2; lacking DNA, the TRBD1 call made by TCRdb goes unchecked. CDR1 is SGHTA, CDR2 FQGNSA, per germline. This CDR3 region has 15 residues.

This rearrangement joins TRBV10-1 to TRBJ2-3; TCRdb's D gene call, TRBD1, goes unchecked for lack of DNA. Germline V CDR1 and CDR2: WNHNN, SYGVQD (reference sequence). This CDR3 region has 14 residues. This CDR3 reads CASRAGSSTDTQYF.

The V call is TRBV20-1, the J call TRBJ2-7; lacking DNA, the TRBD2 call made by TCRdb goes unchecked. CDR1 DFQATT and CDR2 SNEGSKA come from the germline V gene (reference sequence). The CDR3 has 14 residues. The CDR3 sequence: CSALWTSGTYEQYF.

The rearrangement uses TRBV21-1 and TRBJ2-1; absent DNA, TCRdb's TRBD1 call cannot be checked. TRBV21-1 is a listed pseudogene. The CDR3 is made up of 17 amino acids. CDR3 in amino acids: CASSKAETGRPYNEQFF.

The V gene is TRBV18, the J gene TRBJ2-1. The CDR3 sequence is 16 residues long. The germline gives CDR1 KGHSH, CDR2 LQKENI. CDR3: CASSPPIRTTYNEQFF.

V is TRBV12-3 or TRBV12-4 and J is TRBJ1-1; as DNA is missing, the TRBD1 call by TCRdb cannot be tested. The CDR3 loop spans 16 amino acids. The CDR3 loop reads CASSYSGTAMNTEAFF.